This TCR beta chain was documented in a study of beta chain features in type 1 diabetes. In the study overall: Similarity in age, gender and cell yields was seen between patients and healthy donors.

Study observations and caveats: Naive, central memory and Treg TCRB repertoires seemed to resemble each other more closely in patients than they did in healthy donors. Shorter TCRB CDR3s, moderately but significantly so, marked every one of the four CD4+ subsets in Type 1 diabetes patients.

Isolated RNA was reverse transcribed in full, so expressed TCRB transcripts were sequenced. Sequencing used immunoSEQ multiplex PCR; TCRdb keeps in-frame clones, though not all of them. Found here are around 250,000 clones, roughly 20% of them singletons; the top ten hold approximately 0.029%. CDR3 length: 15 amino acids. Germline CDR1 reads KGHSH; CDR2 reads LQKENI. V was clipped by 3 bases and J by 0 bases, with 12 bases between them. As for this clone: Its antigen is not identified.

V usage is TRBV18 and J usage is TRBJ2-7; a possible D gene is TRBD1 (5 bases). The sample consisted of naive CD4+ T cells from blood. This clonotype was obtained from a woman in her forties with type 1 diabetes. The CDR3: CASSPARQTSYEQYF. CDR3 nucleotide sequence: TGTGCCAGCTCACCCGCTCGACAGACCTCCTACGAGCAGTACTTC.